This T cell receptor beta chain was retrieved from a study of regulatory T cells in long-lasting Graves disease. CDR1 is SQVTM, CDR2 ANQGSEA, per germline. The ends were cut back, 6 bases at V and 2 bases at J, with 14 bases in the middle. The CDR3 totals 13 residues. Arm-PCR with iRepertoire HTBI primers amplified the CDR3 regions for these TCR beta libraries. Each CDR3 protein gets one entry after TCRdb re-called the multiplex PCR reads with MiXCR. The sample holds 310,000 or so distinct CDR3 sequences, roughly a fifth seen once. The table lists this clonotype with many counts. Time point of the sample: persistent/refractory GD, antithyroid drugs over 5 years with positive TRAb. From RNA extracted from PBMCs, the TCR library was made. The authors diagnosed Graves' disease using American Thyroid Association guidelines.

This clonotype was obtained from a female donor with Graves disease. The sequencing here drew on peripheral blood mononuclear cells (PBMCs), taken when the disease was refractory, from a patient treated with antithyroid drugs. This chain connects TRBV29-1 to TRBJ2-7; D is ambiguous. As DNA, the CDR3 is TGCAGCGTCCCCGGGCAGTCCACCTACGAGCAGTACTTC. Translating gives CSVPGQSTYEQYF.